This T cell receptor (beta chain) was obtained from a study of blood T cell repertoires in COVID-19. Study-level background: Spain, Italy and the United States supplied samples that represented acute and convalescent COVID-19. The analysed material was cDNA or gDNA that came from T cells, B-cell-depleted T cells, or PBMCs.

The germline V gene has CDR1 MNHEY and CDR2 SVGAGI. CDR3 length equals 13 residues. V was clipped by 5 bases and J by 2 bases, with 9 bases between them. Methods used by the authors: Using reference gene primer amplification, nucleated cell counts were estimated. Measured with immunoSEQ multiplex PCR; TCRdb has only the in-frame clones, and not every one. The DNA gave D and trimming, while V, J and clone size come from that table. Of about 93,000 clones listed, about 89% are singletons. Seattle's enrolled individuals joined amid active infection and were then monitored longitudinally. The specimen was peripheral blood. This chain connects TRBV6-5 to TRBJ2-5; tentative D call: TRBD1 (6 bases). The TCR was taken from a man aged 55 to 70 with COVID-19, enrolled during active disease. The CDR3 loop reads CASSRQAQETQYF. The CDR3, as DNA: TGTGCCAGCAGTAGACAGGCACAAGAGACCCAGTACTTC.